This TCR beta chain was captured in a study of T cell responses to AZD1222 COVID-19 vaccine. The study's findings and limits: CD4 TCRs covered the whole spike, strongest at regions 160-218 and 743-854.

Libraries were prepared by immunoSEQ multiplex PCR; TCRdb keeps only in-frame clonotypes and omits some of them. The sample lists about 150,000 clones, 92% seen once, with about 3.3% in the top ten. Timing groups of about 4 and about 12 weeks for second doses were pooled. Germline V CDR1 and CDR2: MNHNY, SVGAGI (reference sequence). The CDR3 consists of 11 residues. V shed 9 bases and J 5 bases; nucleotides not matched to a gene: 4. To note about this clone: What it binds is not known.

The source is an adult who received the AZD1222 COVID-19 vaccine. The specimen comprised peripheral blood, sampled 28 days after the second AZD1222 dose. The chain combines TRBV6-6 with TRBJ2-7, with 7 nucleotides matching TRBD1. CDR3: CASGQVHEQYF. CDR3 DNA: TGTGCCAGTGGACAGGTCCACGAGCAGTACTTC.